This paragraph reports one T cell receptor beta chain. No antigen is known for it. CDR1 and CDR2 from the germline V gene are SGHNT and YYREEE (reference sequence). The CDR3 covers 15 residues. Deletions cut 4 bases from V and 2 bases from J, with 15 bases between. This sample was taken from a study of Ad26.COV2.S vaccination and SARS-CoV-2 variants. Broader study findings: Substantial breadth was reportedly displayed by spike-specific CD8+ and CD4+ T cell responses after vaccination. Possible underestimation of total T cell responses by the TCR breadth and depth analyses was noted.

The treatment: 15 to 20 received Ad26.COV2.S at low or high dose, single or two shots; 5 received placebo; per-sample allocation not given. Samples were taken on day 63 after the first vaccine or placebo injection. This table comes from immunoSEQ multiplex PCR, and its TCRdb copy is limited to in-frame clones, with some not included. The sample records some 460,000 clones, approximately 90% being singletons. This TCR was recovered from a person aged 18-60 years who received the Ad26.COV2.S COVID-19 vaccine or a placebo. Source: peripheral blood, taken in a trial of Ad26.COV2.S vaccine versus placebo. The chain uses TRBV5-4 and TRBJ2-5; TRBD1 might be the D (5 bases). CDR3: CASSPPTGHQETQYF. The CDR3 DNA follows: TGTGCCAGCAGCCCTCCAACAGGTCATCAAGAGACCCAGTACTTC.